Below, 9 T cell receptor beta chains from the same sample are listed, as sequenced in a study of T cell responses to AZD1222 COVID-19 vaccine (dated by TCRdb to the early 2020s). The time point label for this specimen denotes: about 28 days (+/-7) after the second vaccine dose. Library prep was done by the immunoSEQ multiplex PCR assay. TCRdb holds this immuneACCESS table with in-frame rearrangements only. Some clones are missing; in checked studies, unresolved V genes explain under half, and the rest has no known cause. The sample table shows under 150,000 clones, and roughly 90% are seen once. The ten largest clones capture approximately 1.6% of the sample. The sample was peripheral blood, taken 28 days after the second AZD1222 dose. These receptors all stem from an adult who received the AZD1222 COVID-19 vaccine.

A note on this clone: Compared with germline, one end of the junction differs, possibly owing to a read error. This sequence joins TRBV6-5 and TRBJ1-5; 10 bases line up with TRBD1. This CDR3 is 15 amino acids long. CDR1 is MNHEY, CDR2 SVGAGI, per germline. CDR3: CAGRAGTGGNQPQHF. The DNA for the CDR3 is TGTGCCGGCAGAGCCGGGACAGGGGGCAATCAGCCCCAGCATTTT.

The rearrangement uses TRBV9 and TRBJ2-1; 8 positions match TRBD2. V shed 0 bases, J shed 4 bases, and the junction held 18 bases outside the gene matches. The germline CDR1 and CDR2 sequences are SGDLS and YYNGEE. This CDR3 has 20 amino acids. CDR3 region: CASSVATSGLAGEFYNEQFF. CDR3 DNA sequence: TGTGCCAGCAGCGTAGCAACTAGCGGCCTGGCCGGAGAGTTTTACAATGAGCAGTTCTTC.

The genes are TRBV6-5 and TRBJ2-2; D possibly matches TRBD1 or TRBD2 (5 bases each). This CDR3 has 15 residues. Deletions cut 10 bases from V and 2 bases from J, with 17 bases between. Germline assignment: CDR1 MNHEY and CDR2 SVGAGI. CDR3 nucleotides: TGTGCCACCACACCCCAGGGAGCAAACACCGGGGAGCTGTTTTTT. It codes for CATTPQGANTGELFF.

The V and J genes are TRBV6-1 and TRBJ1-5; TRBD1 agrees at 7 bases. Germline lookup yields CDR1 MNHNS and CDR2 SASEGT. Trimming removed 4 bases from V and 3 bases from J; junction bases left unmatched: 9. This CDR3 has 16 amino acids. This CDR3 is CASSARQGTDNQPQHF. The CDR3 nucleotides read TGTGCCAGCAGTGCCCGACAGGGTACAGACAATCAGCCCCAGCATTTT.

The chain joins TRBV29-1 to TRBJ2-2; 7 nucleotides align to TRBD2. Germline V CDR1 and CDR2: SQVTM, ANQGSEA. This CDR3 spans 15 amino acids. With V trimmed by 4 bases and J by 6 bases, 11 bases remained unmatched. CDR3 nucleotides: TGCAGCGTTGCTAAGTGGGGCGGGAGTCCCGGGGAGCTGTTTTTT. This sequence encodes CSVAKWGGSPGELFF.

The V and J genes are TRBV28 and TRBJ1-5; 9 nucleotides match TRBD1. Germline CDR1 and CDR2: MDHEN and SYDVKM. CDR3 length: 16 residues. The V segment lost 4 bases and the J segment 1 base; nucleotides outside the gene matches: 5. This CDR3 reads CASSSSGTGSNQPQHF. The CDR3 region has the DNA TGTGCCAGCAGTTCTTCCGGGACAGGGAGCAATCAGCCCCAGCATTTT.

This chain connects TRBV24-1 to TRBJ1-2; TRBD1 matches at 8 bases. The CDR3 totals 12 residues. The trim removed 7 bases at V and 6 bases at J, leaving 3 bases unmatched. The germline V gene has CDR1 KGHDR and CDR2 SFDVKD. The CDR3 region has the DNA TGTGCCACCAGCTCGACAGGGGATGGCTACACCTTC. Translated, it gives CATSSTGDGYTF.

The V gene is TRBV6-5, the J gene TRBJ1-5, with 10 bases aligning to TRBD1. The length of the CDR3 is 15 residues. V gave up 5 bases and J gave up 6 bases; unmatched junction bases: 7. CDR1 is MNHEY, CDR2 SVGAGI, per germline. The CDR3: CASSNRQGAFQPQHF. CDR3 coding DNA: TGTGCCAGCAGTAACCGACAGGGGGCATTTCAGCCCCAGCATTTT.

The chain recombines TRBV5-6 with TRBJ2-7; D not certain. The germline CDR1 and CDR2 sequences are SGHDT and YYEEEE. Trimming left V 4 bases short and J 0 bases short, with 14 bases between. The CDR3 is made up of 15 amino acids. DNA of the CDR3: TGTGCCAGCAGCCTCGGGCAGGTGCGCTCCTACGAGCAGTACGTC. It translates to CASSLGQVRSYEQYV.